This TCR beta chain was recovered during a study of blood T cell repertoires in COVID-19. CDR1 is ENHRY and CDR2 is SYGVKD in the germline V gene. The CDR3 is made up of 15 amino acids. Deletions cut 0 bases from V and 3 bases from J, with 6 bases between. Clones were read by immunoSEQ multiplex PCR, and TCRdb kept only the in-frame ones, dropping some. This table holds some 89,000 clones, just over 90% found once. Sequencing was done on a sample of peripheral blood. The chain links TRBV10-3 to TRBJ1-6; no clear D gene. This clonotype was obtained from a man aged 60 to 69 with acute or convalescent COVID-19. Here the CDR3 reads CAISESSLYNSPLHF. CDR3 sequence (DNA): TGTGCCATCAGTGAGTCATCCCTCTATAATTCACCCCTCCACTTT.